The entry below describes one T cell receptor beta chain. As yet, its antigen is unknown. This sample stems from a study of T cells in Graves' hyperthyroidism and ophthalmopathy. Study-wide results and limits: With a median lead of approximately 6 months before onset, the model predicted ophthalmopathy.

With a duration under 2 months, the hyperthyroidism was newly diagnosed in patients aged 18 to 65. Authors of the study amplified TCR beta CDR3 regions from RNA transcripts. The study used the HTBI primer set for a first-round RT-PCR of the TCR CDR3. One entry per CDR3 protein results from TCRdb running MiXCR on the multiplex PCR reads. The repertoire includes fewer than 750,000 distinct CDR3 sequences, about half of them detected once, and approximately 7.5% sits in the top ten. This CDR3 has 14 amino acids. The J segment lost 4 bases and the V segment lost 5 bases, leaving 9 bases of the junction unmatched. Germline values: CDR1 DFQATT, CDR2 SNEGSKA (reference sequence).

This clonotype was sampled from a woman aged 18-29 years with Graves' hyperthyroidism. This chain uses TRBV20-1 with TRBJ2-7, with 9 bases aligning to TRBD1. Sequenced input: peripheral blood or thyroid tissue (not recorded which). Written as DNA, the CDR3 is TGCAGTGCTCAACCCGGGACAGGGAGGTACGAGCAGTACTTC. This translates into CSAQPGTGRYEQYF.